The T cell receptor (beta chain) described here comes from a study of graft-versus-host responses after intestinal transplantation. Study in general: Once they had received anti-thymocyte globulin induction, all recipients took tacrolimus and steroids for around 3 years.

Data came from immunoSEQ multiplex PCR; TCRdb stores just in-frame clones and leaves some out. The sample consists of some 40,000 clones, around nine tenths of them appearing once. From germline, CDR1 is SGHNT and CDR2 YYREEE (reference sequence). The CDR3 length is 15 residues. Losses at the gene ends were 4 bases for V and 0 bases for J; bases not matched to a gene: 6. Findings and limits, study-wide: Researchers found GvH clones in recipient marrow, and some showed up first in ileum or blood. Some patients had graft-donor T cell macrochimerism, and their allografts showed high graft-versus-host to host-versus-graft clonal ratios.

Comment on this clone: The antigen remains undetermined.

The chain has TRBV5-4 and TRBJ1-2; 7 bases align to TRBD1. The specimen comprised PBMCs, sampled 524 days after transplant. This clonotype was sampled from a human patient who received an intestinal transplant, so some T cells may come from the graft donor. Here the CDR3 DNA reads TGTGCCAGCAGCCTCGGACAGGCCTCTAACTATGGCTACACCTTC. Translation gives CASSLGQASNYGYTF.